Below, 17 T cell receptor beta chains from the same sample are listed, as sequenced in a study of Graves' ophthalmopathy and Graves' hyperthyroidism. RNA transcripts provided the template for amplifying TCR beta CDR3 regions. HTBI primers were used in a first-round RT-PCR, which preceded a second-round multiplex PCR. One entry per CDR3 protein results from TCRdb running MiXCR on the multiplex PCR reads. The sample has some 750,000 distinct CDR3 sequences; roughly two fifths are singletons. The specimen was peripheral blood. The receptors originated from an adult man with Graves' ophthalmopathy.

Regarding this clonotype: This may arise from a read error, as a much more abundant clone is one base away. The CDR3 does not end in the conserved phenylalanine or tryptophan, so this is likely a read error. The rearrangement links TRBV29-1 to TRBJ2-6, with D unclear. The CDR3 is made up of 13 amino acids. Per germline, CDR1 SQVTM and CDR2 ANQGSEA. Trimming stripped 3 bases from V and 2 bases from J, with 5 bases between. The CDR3 DNA reads TGCAGCGTTGAGGAAGCTGGGGCCAACGTCCTGACTATC. Translating gives CSVEEAGANVLTI.

The genes are TRBV20-1 and TRBJ1-6; TRBD1 aligns across 10 bases. There are 18 residues in the CDR3. Germline-derived CDR1 and CDR2 are DFQATT and SNEGSKA (reference sequence). The junction had 12 bases not matched to a gene; V was cut back by 3 bases and J by 4 bases. In DNA form, the CDR3 reads TGCAGTGCTAGTGATGGGACAGGGGCGAGCTCATATAATTCACCCCTCCACTTT. It translates to CSASDGTGASSYNSPLHF.

The sample holds many counts of this clonotype. The V and J genes are TRBV7-8 and TRBJ2-5, with D perhaps matching TRBD1 or TRBD2 (6 bases each). This CDR3 comprises 14 residues. The V end lost 4 bases, the J end lost 5 bases, and 14 bases lay between the germline ends. The germline V gene has CDR1 SGHVS and CDR2 FQNEAQ. The CDR3 sequence is CASSSKGGSETQYF. CDR3 coding DNA: TGTGCCAGCAGCTCGAAGGGGGGATCGGAGACCCAGTACTTC.

The chain carries TRBV5-1 and TRBJ2-5; no firm D call. The CDR3 spans 15 residues. Per germline, CDR1 SGHRS and CDR2 YFSETQ. Trimming took off 2 bases at V and 5 bases at J, with 16 bases between the two ends. CDR3 coding DNA: TGCGCCAGCAGCTTACGAGCTTCTCGCAGCGAGACCCAGTACTTC. This gives the protein CASSLRASRSETQYF.

This clonotype was observed a few times. The V call is TRBV19, the J call TRBJ1-2; D might be TRBD1 (5 bases). Germline values: CDR1 LNHDA, CDR2 SQIVND (reference sequence). Trimming took 7 bases from V and 0 from J, leaving 18 bases between them. The CDR3 consists of 16 residues. This chain's CDR3 is CASIPRGALANYGYTF. The CDR3 DNA reads TGTGCCAGTATCCCGAGAGGGGCCCTCGCTAACTATGGCTACACCTTC. Looking up the rest from reference TRBV19 and TRBJ1-2 gives the full variable domain: DGGITQSPKYLFRKEGQNVTLSCEQNLNHDAMYWYRQDPGQGLRLIYYSQIVNDFQKGDIAEGYSVSREKKESFPLTVTSAQKNPTAFYLCASIPRGALANYGYTFGSGTRLTVV.

In this sample, this clonotype turned up a few times. This rearrangement joins TRBV5-6 to TRBJ2-7; D might be TRBD2 (6 bases). From germline, CDR1 is SGHDT and CDR2 YYEEEE. Trimming took 5 bases from V and 0 from J, leaving 12 bases between them. The CDR3 length is 14 residues. The CDR3 region is CASRISGYSYEQYF. CDR3 in DNA: TGTGCCAGCAGGATAAGCGGGTACTCCTACGAGCAGTACTTC.

Regarding this clonotype: Its ends do not fully match the called genes, so a read error is possible. The V call is TRBV7-2, the J call TRBJ2-7; TRBD2 matches at 9 bases. The germline gives CDR1 SGHTA, CDR2 FQGNSA. The CDR3 covers 15 residues. Here the CDR3 DNA reads TGTGCCAGCGGCTTATTCGCTAGCGGGATTTACGAGCAGTACTTC. This sequence encodes CASGLFASGIYEQYF.

This clonotype was seen a single time. The V gene is TRBV10-3, the J gene TRBJ1-1; weak D call: TRBD1 (5 bases). The CDR3 runs to 16 residues. The V and J ends lost 7 bases and 0 bases respectively, with 18 bases between them. CDR1 ENHRY and CDR2 SYGVKD come from the germline V gene. The CDR3: CAITREETAMNTEAFF. The CDR3 DNA reads as TGTGCCATCACCCGTGAGGAGACAGCAATGAACACTGAAGCTTTCTTT.

The chain carries TRBV7-2 and TRBJ2-3, with a possible D match to TRBD1 (6 bases). This CDR3 has 14 amino acids. V lost 5 bases and J lost 3, with 12 bases in between. Germline V CDR1 and CDR2: SGHTA, FQGNSA. The CDR3 sequence is CASSPTTGTDTQYF. CDR3 DNA: TGTGCCAGCAGCCCTACAACAGGGACAGATACGCAGTATTTT.

This clonotype was seen a handful of times. This chain uses TRBV7-9 with TRBJ1-4, with unresolved D. The CDR3 runs to 17 residues. CDR1 is SEHNR and CDR2 is FQNEAQ in the germline V gene (reference sequence). The V end was cut by 0 bases, the J end by 4 bases, with 15 bases between. The CDR3 bases are TGTGCCAGCAGCTTAGCGCGCGAGGGCGCCCTTAATGAAAAACTGTTTTTT. Translated: CASSLAREGALNEKLFF.

The rearrangement uses TRBV25-1 and TRBJ1-1; D might be TRBD1 (5 bases). Per germline, CDR1 MGHDK and CDR2 SYGVNS. Trimming cost V 5 bases and J 10 bases, with 20 bases left between them. CDR3 length equals 14 residues. The CDR3 DNA is TGTGCCAGCAGTTCCCTCCGGGGGACGGGTGGAGCTTTCTTT. It translates to CASSSLRGTGGAFF.

About this clonotype itself: The CDR3 does not end in the conserved phenylalanine or tryptophan, so this is likely a read error. J is TRBJ2-7 and V is TRBV7-9; a weak D match, TRBD2 (5 bases). The CDR3 contains 12 residues. CDR1 and CDR2 from the germline V gene are SEHNR and FQNEAQ (reference sequence). V lost 8 bases, J lost 1 base, and 9 bases lay in between. As DNA, the CDR3 is TGTGCCAGCGCGGGTGATTCCTACGAGCAGTACCTC. It yields the protein CASAGDSYEQYL.

The chain links TRBV5-6 to TRBJ1-4, with D tentatively TRBD1 (5 bases). The CDR3 is 19 residues long. Trimming pared 4 bases from V and 0 bases from J, leaving 22 bases between. From germline, CDR1 is SGHDT and CDR2 YYEEEE. CDR3 nucleotide sequence: TGTGCCAGCAGCGGATCCGCCGGGACTCCCGTTGCAACTAATGAAAAACTGTTTTTT. Translated, it gives CASSGSAGTPVATNEKLFF.

This clonotype was counted a single time. The chain links TRBV15 to TRBJ1-5; D possibly corresponds to TRBD1 (6 bases). The CDR3 totals 17 residues. In germline, CDR1 is LNHNV, CDR2 YYDKDF (reference sequence). Between the trimmed V and J ends, which lost 3 bases and 3 bases, there was a span of 18 bases. CDR3 amino acids: CATSSASGGLYNQPQHF. The CDR3 DNA follows: TGTGCCACCAGCAGTGCTAGTGGGGGGCTGTACAATCAGCCCCAGCATTTT. Full variable domain (missing parts from reference TRBV15 and TRBJ1-5): DAMVIQNPRYQVTQFGKPVTLSCSQTLNHNVMYWYQQKSSQAPKLLFHYYDKDFNNEADTPDNFQSRRPNTSFCFLDIRSPGLGDTAMYLCATSSASGGLYNQPQHFGDGTRLSIL.

On this clonotype: This may be a read error: a much more frequent sequence differs by one nucleotide. The rearrangement joins TRBV9 to TRBJ2-2; weak D call: TRBD2 (6 bases). This CDR3 has 15 residues. The germline gives CDR1 SGDLS, CDR2 YYNGEE. For the CDR3, the DNA is TGTGCCAGCAGCAGGGTGCCACTGAACACCGGGGGGCTGTTTTTT. Its protein is CASSRVPLNTGGLFF.

Comment on this clonotype: This clone may be a read error of a much larger clone one base away. The rearrangement links TRBV2 to TRBJ1-4; D remains ambiguous. Germline CDR1 SNHLY, CDR2 FYNNEI. This CDR3 comprises 12 residues. DNA for the CDR3: TGTGCCAGCAGAGAAGCGAGAGAAAAACTGTTTTTT. Translated, it gives CASREAREKLFF.

In the case of this clonotype: The junction departs from the called germline gene at one end, perhaps through a read error. V usage is TRBV12-3 or TRBV12-4 and J usage is TRBJ2-2; TRBD2 matches 9 bases. This CDR3 spans 15 amino acids. CDR3 DNA sequence: TGTGCCAGCAGTCTAGCGGGGCGAGACACCGGGGAGCTGTTTTTT. It is translated as CASSLAGRDTGELFF.